The sequence of this T cell receptor beta chain was determined in a study of T-cell memory formation after mild COVID-19. Study-wide results and caveats: Clones shrinking between day 15 and 85 showed a balanced CD4/CD8 split, and those that grew later tilted toward CD4+. Detection of some responders pre-infection suggested pre-existing cross-reactive memory T cells participated.

The germline V and J ends were trimmed by 4 bases and 5 bases, with 14 bases remaining between them. The CDR3 consists of 14 residues. In germline, CDR1 is LGHNA, CDR2 YNFKEQ. This clonotype has more than one count but fewer than ten. Its antigen is unidentified. TCRdb reanalysed the 5' RACE reads using MiXCR and keeps one entry per CDR3 protein. The sample holds 80,000 to 95,000 distinct CDR3 sequences, 20% to 30% seen once. The sample was PBMCs or a T cell subset sorted from them (not recorded which). This clonotype was sampled from a young man who had mild COVID-19 (a few samples of this study predate the infection). Cell type and time point are not known. The genes are TRBV4-2 and TRBJ2-5, with TRBD2 as a possible D gene (5 bases). The CDR3 DNA reads TGTGCCAGCAGCCCAATAGCAGGCGGGGAGACCCAGTACTTC. This sequence encodes CASSPIAGGETQYF.